A selection of T cell receptor beta chains follows, all from one sample in a study of blood T cell repertoires in COVID-19. Repertoires were generated with immunoSEQ multiplex PCR, while TCRdb's copy carries only in-frame clones and drops some. Counted here are 400,000 to 500,000 clones, roughly 88% occurring once; the ten biggest clones make up about 1.7%. Sequenced input: PBMCs or T cells enriched from blood (not recorded which). The receptors stem from a woman in her thirties or forties who had recovered from COVID-19. The CDR3 runs from the conserved cysteine through the conserved F or W. Fields, in order: V gene, CDR3 protein.

TRBV29-1 | CSVEGTYNEQFF
TRBV5-1 | CASSFLQGAGWGGELFF
TRBV15 | CATGPAGYYEQYF
TRBV5-1 | CASSLGTKRNTEAFF
TRBV6-5 | CASSYTGSGTEAFF
TRBV10-1 | CASSLSGGTEAFF
TRBV11-2 | CASSSMGNTEAFF
TRBV10-3 | CAISESDITDTQYF
TRBV7-2 | CASSPAGGNTEAFF
TRBV20-1 | CSAPHTDTQYF
TRBV28 | CASSPAGTSGSYEQYF
TRBV3-1/TRBV3-2 | CASSPSGRGSPLHF
TRBV11-2 | CASRSGYTEAFF
TRBV3-1/TRBV3-2 | CASSQNPGQGNSPLHF
TRBV27 | CATRLDTGELFF
TRBV3-1/TRBV3-2 | CASSQAQTSGAHLEQFF
TRBV6-5 | CASSYSGRSSYEQYF
TRBV7-2 | CASSHPLLAKSDTQYF
TRBV2 | CANKQGARQFF
TRBV10-1 | CASSAGYQPQHF
TRBV15 | CATSPLDGGPDF
TRBV20-1 | CSARAGNTIYF
TRBV27 | CASRGTGGYEQYF
TRBV11-2 | CASSLEPTGVGAYEQYF
TRBV5-1 | CASSLGTGRGTEAFF
TRBV24-1 | CATSDLGTSLRDEQFF